This T cell receptor (beta chain) was sequenced during a study of shared clonotypes between healthy human individuals. Trimming took off 7 bases at V and 7 bases at J, with 16 bases between the two ends. CDR1 and CDR2 from the germline V gene are MDHEN and SYDVKM. This CDR3 is built from 13 residues. For every subset, genomic DNA was evenly distributed across several immunoSEQ plates. In the authors' workflow: There were no quality scores in the junction-only immunoSEQ sequences, so filtering differed. Sequencing used immunoSEQ multiplex PCR; TCRdb keeps in-frame clones, though not all of them. The V and J calls and clone size were taken over from that table, and D and trimming were inferred from the DNA. The data show some 1 million clones, around 75% seen once.

Sequenced: memory CD4+ T cells sorted from blood. Specified subset: CD45RA-negative fraction. The receptor was isolated from a man aged 18 to 29 in good health. The V and J genes are TRBV28 and TRBJ1-2; D perhaps matches TRBD1 (6 bases). CDR3 residues: CASIKTGRVGYTF. In DNA form, the CDR3 reads TGTGCCAGCATTAAGACAGGACGCGTTGGCTACACCTTC.